The 14 T cell receptor beta chains given below trace back to one sample, sequenced in a study of T cell repertoires in cytomegalovirus infection. TCRdb redid the calling of the reads with MiXCR, one entry per CDR3 protein. The top ten clones hold approximately 59% of a sample with 200,000 to 250,000 distinct CDR3 sequences, roughly 34% of them seen once. These receptors have no identified antigens. Sequences were derived from CD8+ T cells from cultured PBMCs, sampled from culture after CMV antigen stimulation. The source of these receptors is a human donor in good health (CMV status not recorded). Some clones in this sample may be carry-over from other donors' samples.

This chain links TRBV19 with TRBJ2-5; D is unresolved. From germline, CDR1 is LNHDA and CDR2 SQIVND (reference sequence). This CDR3 region has 13 residues. The ends were cut back, 4 bases at V and 7 bases at J, with 13 bases in the middle. In DNA form, the CDR3 reads TGTGCCAGTAGTACACCAGCAAGAGTGACCCAGTACTTC. Amino acids: CASSTPARVTQYF.

In this sample, this clonotype turned up a few times. The chain combines TRBV7-8 with TRBJ1-5, with unresolved D. This CDR3 is built from 15 residues. V gave up 7 bases and J gave up 1 base, with 14 bases separating them. The germline CDR1 and CDR2 sequences are SGHVS and FQNEAQ. The CDR3 protein is CASNNGQYSNQPQHF. The CDR3 bases are TGTGCCAGCAACAACGGGCAGTACAGCAATCAGCCCCAGCATTTT.

The V gene is TRBV4-1, the J gene TRBJ2-7, with 13 positions matching TRBD2. Germline CDR1 and CDR2: MGHRA and YSYEKL. The CDR3 sequence is 16 residues long. J gave up 7 bases and V 1 base, and 7 bases lay outside the gene matches. The CDR3, as DNA: TGCGCCAGCAGCCAAGCGGTACTAGCGGGAGGGGGTGAGCAGTACTTC. This sequence encodes CASSQAVLAGGGEQYF.

In this sample, this clonotype turned up once. V usage is TRBV10-2 and J usage is TRBJ2-2; D perhaps matches TRBD1 (5 bases). The CDR3 has 15 residues. Germline V gene sequence: CDR1 WSHSY, CDR2 SAAADI. V was clipped by 7 bases and J by 5 bases, with 17 bases between them. This chain's CDR3 is CASTPTRARTGELFF. The CDR3 DNA is TGCGCCAGCACCCCGACCAGGGCGCGGACCGGGGAGCTGTTTTTT.

The table lists this clonotype with a few counts. The V call is TRBV7-9, the J call TRBJ1-2; tentative D call: TRBD1 (5 bases). The CDR3 extends over 12 amino acids. V was trimmed by 1 base and J by 6 bases, leaving 6 bases between them. Looked up from germline, CDR1 is SEHNR and CDR2 is FQNEAQ (reference sequence). This chain's CDR3 is CASSLEGNGYTF. The CDR3 DNA sequence: TGTGCCAGCAGCTTAGAGGGGAATGGCTACACCTTC.

The chain is built from TRBV6-6 and TRBJ1-4; weak D call: TRBD1 (5 bases). Germline loops: CDR1 MNHNY, CDR2 SVGAGI (reference sequence). V was cut by 5 bases and J by 8 bases, with 21 bases left in between. The CDR3 covers 16 residues. The CDR3 sequence is CASSQRSGGVPEKLFF. The CDR3 bases are TGTGCCAGCAGTCAGCGTTCGGGGGGGGTTCCCGAAAAACTGTTTTTT.

The chain combines TRBV7-8 with TRBJ2-1; D gene ambiguous. This CDR3 comprises 13 residues. V shed 5 bases and J shed 10 bases, with 15 bases lying between them. Germline values: CDR1 SGHVS, CDR2 FQNEAQ. CDR3 residues: CASSPWPFREQFF. The CDR3 DNA follows: TGTGCCAGCAGCCCCTGGCCCTTTAGAGAGCAGTTCTTC.

V is TRBV10-3 and J is TRBJ2-7, with 11 bases lining up with TRBD1. The CDR3 runs to 14 residues. Germline V gives CDR1 ENHRY, CDR2 SYGVKD. With V trimmed by 4 bases and J by 3 bases, 2 bases remained unmatched. CDR3 sequence: CAISGTGGIYEQYF. The DNA for the CDR3 is TGTGCCATCAGTGGGACAGGGGGCATCTACGAGCAGTACTTC.

This chain joins TRBV5-1 and TRBJ2-1; 10 bases align to TRBD2. The CDR3 extends over 18 amino acids. V was pared by 0 bases and J by 3 bases, with 9 bases of the junction left unmatched. Germline CDR1 is SGHRS and CDR2 is YFSETQ. The CDR3 bases are TGCGCCAGCAGCTTGGCCGTGGCGCTAGCGGGAGACTACAATGAGCAGTTCTTC. Its protein is CASSLAVALAGDYNEQFF.

This clonotype was counted ten times or more. V and J are TRBV7-2 and TRBJ2-3; TRBD2 is a possible D gene (6 bases). In germline, CDR1 is SGHTA, CDR2 FQGNSA. Trimming took 1 base from V and 6 from J, leaving 17 bases between them. The CDR3 length is 16 residues. The CDR3, as DNA: TGTGCCAGCAGCTTAGAGGGGCAGCGGGCCGCGGATACGCAGTATTTT. Translating gives CASSLEGQRAADTQYF.

This clonotype was detected many times. The gene calls are TRBV7-8 and TRBJ2-5; no clear D gene. The V end was cut by 3 bases, the J end by 1 base, with 0 bases between. The CDR3 contains 11 residues. Germline CDR1 reads SGHVS; CDR2 reads FQNEAQ. CDR3 nucleotide sequence: TGTGCCAGCAGCTTCCAAGAGACCCAGTACTTC. As protein: CASSFQETQYF.

This clonotype was recorded a few times. The V gene is TRBV27, the J gene TRBJ2-2, with D perhaps TRBD1 (6 bases). The V end lost 7 bases, the J end lost 6 bases, and 27 bases lay between the germline ends. The CDR3 covers 18 residues. The germline V gene has CDR1 MNHEY and CDR2 SMNVEV (reference sequence). This CDR3 reads CASTLQGLVPSDAGELFF. The DNA of the CDR3 is TGTGCCAGCACCTTACAGGGTTTAGTTCCCTCCGACGCCGGGGAGCTGTTTTTT.

The chain couples TRBV7-1 to TRBJ2-1; D is possibly TRBD1 (6 bases). Being an ORF, TRBV7-1 has a function that is uncertain. CDR3 length: 14 residues. Trimming took 8 bases from V and 6 from J, leaving 17 bases between them. CDR3: CASGGLAGANEQFF. CDR3 nucleotide sequence: TGTGCCAGCGGCGGGCTAGCAGGGGCCAATGAGCAGTTCTTC.

A few counts support this clonotype. The chain links TRBV12-5 to TRBJ2-7; D may be TRBD1 (6 bases). Germline CDR1 and CDR2: LGHNT and FRNRAP. The CDR3 contains 15 residues. V dropped 1 base and J dropped 3 bases, with 13 bases sitting between them. CDR3 in DNA: TGTGCTAGTGGTTTGGACACAGGGTCTAGCTACGAGCAGTACTTC. This codes for CASGLDTGSSYEQYF.